This T cell receptor beta chain emerged from a study of vaccination effects on CD4 cells after COVID-19. On the study more broadly: Participants received two doses of either the BNT162b2 or mRNA-1273 vaccine. Among convalescent patients, two provided samples 16 days and one week before vaccination.

This CDR3 contains 13 residues. Trimming pared 3 bases from V and 12 bases from J, leaving 13 bases between. Germline V gives CDR1 SGHRS, CDR2 YFSETQ. Ahead of sequencing, the ViraFEST assay grew antigen-specific CD4+ T cells using viral peptide pools. Scientists isolated CD4+ T cells after a roughly nine-day culture period ended. The person acquired a PCR-confirmed SARS-CoV-2 infection between March and December 2020. With 10 ug/ml peptides and around 9.6 IU/ml IL-2, approximately 2.2 million PBMC per well were cultured. Remarks on this clone: The antigen remains unidentified.

TCRdb keeps only in-frame clones here, not all; method: immunoSEQ multiplex PCR. The repertoire consists of about 24,000 clones, with 76% occurring once and the leading ten covering about 15%. The V call is TRBV5-1, the J call TRBJ1-6; no clear D. Sequencing used CD4+ T cells from PBMCs cultured with SARS-CoV-2 spike peptides, obtained before COVID-19 vaccination. The TCR comes from a human donor who had a prior SARS-CoV-2 infection. This CDR3 is CASSYSSGEPLHF. The CDR3 DNA follows: TGCGCCAGCAGCTACTCGTCCGGGGAACCCCTCCACTTT.